This TCR beta chain was identified during a study of T cell responses to AZD1222 COVID-19 vaccine (dated by TCRdb to the early 2020s). Turning to the overall study: AZD1222 recipients whose second dose came at about 4 weeks and those whose second dose came at about 12 weeks were combined into one group, since spike-specific TCR depth and breadth did not differ between the two schedules. TCR sequencing covered more than 230 trial participants: 200 to 220 given two doses of AZD1222 and approximately 26 given two doses of MenACWY control vaccine. Trial participants were enrolled by age into subgroups of 18-55, 56-69 and 70-plus years, and around 150, 29 and 61 TCR-sequenced participants, respectively, were included in these subgroups.

Relative to germline, V is missing 4 bases and J is missing 6 bases, with 12 bases of the junction outside any gene match. For CDR1 and CDR2, the germline V gene lists LGHNA and YSLEER. The CDR3 covers 16 residues, taking in both the cysteine and the phenylalanine. The entry retains the CDR3 DNA only, 48 bases that are in frame from base 1. The CDR3 regions of human TCRbeta chains were analyzed by immunosequencing. In the authors' own workflow: Repertoire TCRs were checked for matches against a reference library of SARS-CoV-2-specific TCRs that had been generated using the MIRA antigen-specificity platform. Breadth meant the fraction of unique TCRs that were SARS-CoV-2-associated, whereas depth meant the fraction of total T cells that were SARS-CoV-2-associated. Each spike-specific TCR was assigned to its reactive spike region and to a CD4 or CD8 class using the MIRA data. Log10-transformed breadth and depth values were compared by one-way ANOVA with Sidak's multiple comparisons tests. In its TCRdb copy, this immuneACCESS table keeps in-frame sequences only and misses some clones. Where compared with another copy, unresolved V genes explain less than half of these, and the others have no known cause. The V and J calls and clone size come from that table; D and trimming were worked out from the DNA. Within this sample are 75,000 to 100,000 clones, with almost 90% of them counted one time only. The ten top clones hold over 7.5% of the sample.

This specimen's time point label, interpreted: baseline before first vaccination. Vaccinee samples came from UK trials COV001 and COV002, including a single-blind randomized controlled phase 2/3 trial of AZD1222 (ChAdOx1 nCoV-19) in healthy adults. For TCRbeta chain sequencing, PBMC samples from trial participants were taken at day 0 and at day 28 after the second dose. Points on this clone: Its antigen is currently not known. No base quality values were provided; no much bigger clone lies one nucleotide off.

General study outcomes and caveats: The 56-69-year group was small, and its depth increase did not reach significance, likely because of low power. Participants were mostly white British and included more females than males, and it was suggested by the authors that clonal diversity may have been underestimated. No day 14 peak-response samples were available, so repertoires were characterized only after the peak T cell response. The vaccine-associated CD4 TCRs covered the entire spike protein, and the dominant responses fell in regions 160-218 and 743-854. After two AZD1222 doses, spike-specific TCR breadth and depth were significantly higher than at day 0 and than in MenACWY recipients. Conclusions about previously exposed vaccinees are limited because only six or seven AZD1222 recipients were SARS-CoV-2 seropositive at baseline. Nearly half of unique spike-specific TCRs reportedly recognized epitopes outside regions mutated in the B.1.351 and B.1.1.7 variants.

The specimen was peripheral blood, collected on day 0 of AZD1222 vaccination. The rearranged segments are TRBV4-3 and TRBJ1-5, with 7 bases matching TRBD1. The clonotype was recovered from an adult in good health. The DNA sequence is TGCGCCAGCAGCCCAAATTTCAACAGGGGCGGTCAGCCCCAGCATTTT. Its translation is CASSPNFNRGGQPQHF.